This T cell receptor (beta chain) emerged from a study of blood T cell repertoires in COVID-19. Whole-study context: There were acute and convalescent COVID-19 samples, and they came from the United States, Italy and Spain. T cells, B-cell-depleted T cells, or PBMCs supplied cDNA or gDNA.

The V gene lost 4 bases and the J gene lost 1 base, with 8 bases spanning the gap. The germline CDR1 and CDR2 sequences are SEHNR and FQNEAQ (reference sequence). The CDR3 sequence is 15 residues long. How the authors handled the data: Amplification of reference gene primers was used by the study to estimate nucleated cell counts. Here immunoSEQ multiplex PCR was the method, and the copy in TCRdb shows in-frame clones only, minus some. Clone size and the V and J calls come from that table; the DNA yielded D and trimming. The sample includes fewer than 120,000 clones, less than 85% of them seen just once.

The rearrangement joins TRBV7-9 to TRBJ1-6; D not resolved. The material sequenced was peripheral blood. The source of this sequence is a woman aged 80 or older with acute or convalescent COVID-19. The CDR3 is CASSSGVSYNSPLHF. CDR3 DNA: TGTGCCAGCAGCTCCGGGGTTTCCTATAATTCACCCCTCCACTTT.